This record looks at one T cell receptor (beta chain) sequence and its context. Antigen specificity is unknown. In TCRdb, the 5' RACE reads were re-called with MiXCR into one record per CDR3 protein. The data contain approximately 42,000 distinct CDR3 sequences, approximately 11% of them singletons. The record originates from a study of CD8 T cells in ankylosing spondylitis. Study results and limitations: There was a TCR beta motif, made of several highly homologous variants, that appeared characteristic of ankylosing spondylitis blood.

Germline V CDR1 and CDR2: ENHRY, SYGVKD. The CDR3 has 13 amino acids. V lost 5 bases, J lost 7 bases, and 6 bases stayed unmatched. The receptor comes from a male donor with ankylosing spondylitis or in good health (not recorded which). Sequencing was carried out using blood, either unsorted or a sorted T cell fraction (not recorded which). The chain links TRBV10-3 to TRBJ1-2, with TRBD1 identical over 8 bases. The CDR3 coding sequence is TGTGCCATCAGTTCGACAGGGGAAGGTGGCTACACCTTC. This sequence encodes CAISSTGEGGYTF.